The TCR beta chain described here comes from a study of T cells in Graves' hyperthyroidism and ophthalmopathy. Study summary: Peripheral blood was taken when the disease was first diagnosed, before any treatment began.

The source material, RNA transcripts, was used to amplify TCR beta CDR3 regions. An initial round of RT-PCR targeting the TCR CDR3 relied on the HTBI primer set. MiXCR was run by TCRdb on the multiplex PCR reads, yielding one entry per CDR3 protein. The table lists about 480,000 distinct CDR3 sequences, approximately 15% of them singletons. Germline V gives CDR1 LNHDA, CDR2 SQIVND (reference sequence). The CDR3 has 15 amino acids. V was cut by 3 bases and J by 3 bases, with 12 bases left in between. Sequencing used blood. The chain is built from TRBV19 and TRBJ1-5; D uncertain. This TCR was sampled from a woman aged 18-29 years with Graves' hyperthyroidism. The CDR3 is CASSMEQIANQPQHF. In DNA form, the CDR3 reads TGTGCCAGTAGTATGGAACAGATCGCCAATCAGCCCCAGCATTTT.